Shown below are 18 T cell receptor beta chains from a single sample sequenced in a study of blood T cell repertoires in COVID-19. The data were produced by immunoSEQ multiplex PCR, yet TCRdb's version contains in-frame clones alone and is incomplete. The repertoire consists of about 130,000 clones, with 88% occurring once and the leading ten covering approximately 10%. The sample comprised peripheral blood. Every receptor here comes from a man aged 50 or older with acute or convalescent COVID-19.

The chain combines TRBV6-5 with TRBJ1-1; D is unclear. CDR3 length: 15 residues. V lost 0 bases, J lost 3 bases, and 11 bases lay in between. The germline gives CDR1 MNHEY, CDR2 SVGAGI. The CDR3 here is CASSYSASQDTEAFF. The CDR3 region has the DNA TGTGCCAGCAGTTACTCTGCCTCACAAGACACTGAAGCTTTCTTT.

The genes are TRBV6-5 and TRBJ1-3; TRBD1 matches at 9 bases. The ends lost 6 bases at V and 2 bases at J; junction bases unmatched: 5. The CDR3 consists of 15 residues. CDR1 MNHEY and CDR2 SVGAGI come from the germline V gene. DNA of the CDR3: TGTGCCAGCAGCCCGGACAGGGGCGCTGGAAACACCATATATTTT. Translated, it gives CASSPDRGAGNTIYF.

This chain uses TRBV5-1 with TRBJ1-2; D not resolved. This CDR3 is built from 14 residues. Trimming took 0 bases from V and 4 from J, leaving 10 bases between them. Germline V gene data show CDR1 as SGHRS and CDR2 as YFSETQ. CDR3 residues: CASSLAVAAYGYTF. In DNA, the CDR3 is TGCGCCAGCAGCTTGGCCGTGGCGGCCTATGGCTACACCTTC.

This clone was counted between two and nine times. This sequence joins TRBV2 and TRBJ1-5; 7 nucleotides align to TRBD1. With V trimmed by 6 bases and J by 4 bases, 3 bases remained unmatched. The germline gives CDR1 SNHLY, CDR2 FYNNEI. The CDR3 is 13 amino acids. The CDR3 protein is CASRGQMNQPQHF. The DNA of the CDR3 is TGTGCCAGCAGGGGACAGATGAATCAGCCCCAGCATTTT.

The V gene is TRBV28, the J gene TRBJ1-3; D gene uncertain. V was shortened by 6 bases and J by 4 bases, with 10 bases between the two germline ends. The CDR3 runs to 13 residues. Germline values: CDR1 MDHEN, CDR2 SYDVKM. The CDR3 DNA reads as TGTGCCAGCAGGCGGGCTCTAGGAAACACCATATATTTT. Amino acids: CASRRALGNTIYF.

V is TRBV19 and J is TRBJ1-5; unclear D gene. Trimming removed 3 bases from V and 4 bases from J, with 7 bases in between. The CDR3 loop spans 13 amino acids. Germline assignment: CDR1 LNHDA and CDR2 SQIVND (reference sequence). The CDR3 DNA is TGTGCCAGTAGTATTGAGAGGAATCAGCCCCAGCATTTT. Its protein product is CASSIERNQPQHF.

The CDR3, as DNA: TGTGCCAGCAGCTTAGCGTCGGGATTCTACGAGCAGTACTTC. It codes for CASSLASGFYEQYF. The chain has TRBV7-9 and TRBJ2-7; tentative D call: TRBD2 (5 bases). CDR1 is SEHNR, CDR2 FQNEAQ, per germline (reference sequence). CDR3 length equals 14 residues. Trimming took 0 bases from V and 3 from J, leaving 9 bases between them.

The table lists this clone with a few counts. The chain couples TRBV7-9 to TRBJ2-7, with D perhaps matching TRBD1 (5 bases). The CDR3 extends over 15 amino acids. Trimming shortened V by 2 bases and J by 0 bases, and 11 bases separated the two germline ends. Germline values: CDR1 SEHNR, CDR2 FQNEAQ (reference sequence). CDR3 protein: CASSLTGTLSYEQYF. Written as DNA, the CDR3 is TGTGCCAGCAGCTTAACAGGAACACTCTCCTACGAGCAGTACTTC.

The genes are TRBV2 and TRBJ2-2; TRBD1 might be the D (6 bases). The CDR3 consists of 14 residues. CDR1 and CDR2 (germline): SNHLY, FYNNEI. The V end lost 5 bases, the J end lost 0 bases, and 7 bases lay between the germline ends. Here the CDR3 DNA reads TGTGCCAGCAGTCGGACAGCGAACACCGGGGAGCTGTTTTTT. This translates into CASSRTANTGELFF.

Only one count was recorded for this clone. The rearrangement uses TRBV6-5 and TRBJ1-5; 8 bases match TRBD1. Germline V gene data show CDR1 as MNHEY and CDR2 as SVGAGI. The CDR3 length is 15 residues. V trimming: 4 bases; J trimming: 7 bases; junction bases outside the gene matches: 9. This chain's CDR3 is CASSLTDRAGQPQHF. The CDR3 DNA follows: TGTGCCAGCAGTTTGACGGACAGGGCAGGGCAGCCCCAGCATTTT.

The chain carries TRBV5-1 and TRBJ1-1; no reliable D call. This CDR3 contains 16 residues. Germline CDR1 reads SGHRS; CDR2 reads YFSETQ. V was clipped by 4 bases and J by 1 base, with 17 bases between them. CDR3 nucleotides: TGCGCCAGCAGCCCCTCTCGGGGTCCGAGGAACACTGAAGCTTTCTTT. The encoded protein is CASSPSRGPRNTEAFF.

The count of this clone is one. This chain joins TRBV30 and TRBJ1-5; D remains ambiguous. V lost 0 bases, J lost 7 bases, and 10 bases lay in between. The CDR3 has 13 residues. Germline V gene data show CDR1 as GTSNPN and CDR2 as SVGIG (reference sequence). CDR3 in amino acids: CAWSVQSSQPQHF. Here the CDR3 DNA reads TGTGCCTGGAGTGTACAATCGTCCCAGCCCCAGCATTTT.

This chain uses TRBV24-1 with TRBJ1-5, with D possibly matching TRBD1 (6 bases). CDR3 length: 13 amino acids. V was shortened by 6 bases and J by 7 bases, with 12 bases between the two germline ends. Germline CDR1 is KGHDR and CDR2 is SFDVKD. The CDR3 DNA reads as TGTGCCACCAGTCGGACAGAGACACAGCCCCAGCATTTT. Protein sequence: CATSRTETQPQHF.

The rearrangement uses TRBV18 and TRBJ1-1; no clear D gene. Germline V gene lookup returns CDR1 KGHSH and CDR2 LQKENI. The ends were cut back, 1 base at V and 2 bases at J, with 14 bases in the middle. The length of the CDR3 is 16 residues. For the CDR3, the DNA is TGTGCCAGCTCACCACAGGGAGTTCCTACTAACACTGAAGCTTTCTTT. Its protein product is CASSPQGVPTNTEAFF. Looking up the rest from reference TRBV18 and TRBJ1-1 gives the full variable domain: NAGVMQNPRHLVRRRGQEARLRCSPMKGHSHVYWYRQLPEEGLKFMVYLQKENIIDESGMPKERFSAEFPKEGPSILRIQQVVRGDSAAYFCASSPQGVPTNTEAFFGQGTRLTVV.

This chain connects TRBV7-5 to TRBJ1-6. TRBV7-5 is noted as a pseudogene. The CDR3 is made up of 16 amino acids. CDR3 bases: TGTGCCAGAAGCTTAAAAGCGGGACTCAATAATTCACCCCTCCACTTT. Translated, it gives CARSLKAGLNNSPLHF.

This clone was seen a single time. Written as DNA, the CDR3 is TGTGCCAGCAGTCCGACAGGTCGCGGCTATGGCTACACCTTC. It translates to CASSPTGRGYGYTF. J is TRBJ1-2 and V is TRBV28; perhaps TRBD1 as D (6 bases). CDR3 length: 14 residues. Germline-derived CDR1 and CDR2 are MDHEN and SYDVKM. V dropped 5 bases and J dropped 4 bases, with 14 bases sitting between them.

The genes are TRBV9 and TRBJ1-6; perhaps TRBD1 as D (5 bases). The CDR3 totals 17 residues. The V end lost 0 bases, the J end lost 1 base, and 11 bases lay between the germline ends. Germline V gene data show CDR1 as SGDLS and CDR2 as YYNGEE. The CDR3 sequence is CASSVGQRRSYNSPLHF. The CDR3, as DNA: TGTGCCAGCAGCGTAGGACAGCGTCGGTCCTATAATTCACCCCTCCACTTT.

The CDR3 spells CASSRDYSNQPQHF. Written as DNA, the CDR3 is TGTGCCAGCAGTAGAGATTATAGCAATCAGCCCCAGCATTTT. This chain joins TRBV6-4 and TRBJ1-5; D ambiguous. Germline V CDR1 and CDR2: MRHNA, SNTAGT. CDR3 length: 14 residues. V was trimmed by 5 bases and J by 0 bases, leaving 8 bases between them.